This entry is about one T cell receptor (beta chain). Within the sample, other DNA sequences also encode this same CDR3. The sample is drawn from a study of blood T cell repertoires in COVID-19. V was cut by 7 bases and J by 2 bases, with 11 bases left in between. Germline V gene sequence: CDR1 SQVTM, CDR2 ANQGSEA. The CDR3 length is 12 residues. Data came from immunoSEQ multiplex PCR; TCRdb stores just in-frame clones and leaves some out. Among roughly 200,000 clones listed, about 85% were seen once. V usage is TRBV29-1 and J usage is TRBJ2-5; possible D gene TRBD2, 5 bases. Sequenced material: peripheral blood. This TCR derives from a woman aged 40 to 50 with COVID-19, enrolled during active disease. The CDR3 reads CSARPGQETQYF. Written as DNA, the CDR3 is TGCAGCGCCCGCCCGGGACAAGAGACCCAGTACTTC.